This is a list of T cell receptor beta chains from one sample in a study of early T cells in non-severe SARS-CoV-2 infection. TCRdb re-analysed the 5' RACE reads in MiXCR, keeping a single row per CDR3 protein. This sample carries some 80,000 distinct CDR3 sequences, 10% to 15% of them seen once, and the ten largest clones take over 6.5%. The material sequenced was whole blood. The receptors derive from an adult who was a healthcare worker with PCR-confirmed SARS-CoV-2 infection or an uninfected control (not recorded which). The CDR3 runs from the conserved cysteine through the conserved F or W. The order of the fields is CDR3 DNA, CDR3 protein, clone size, D gene, V gene, J gene. D genes are given only for firm matches. Not every row has a clone size; where given, it reads once, few, many or a size class.

DNA: TGTGCCAGCACCAAGGACAGGGTTACTAACTATGGCTACACCTTC
CDR3: CASTKDRVTNYGYTF
size: .
D: .
V: TRBV21-1
J: TRBJ1-2

DNA: TGTGCCAGCAGCCACGCCCCCAATGAGCAGTTCTTC
CDR3: CASSHAPNEQFF
size: many
D: .
V: TRBV3-1
J: TRBJ2-1

DNA: TGTGCCAGCAGCCGGTGGCGGAACGAGCAGTTCTTC
CDR3: CASSRWRNEQFF
size: many
D: .
V: TRBV5-6
J: TRBJ2-1

DNA: TGTGCCAGCAGTCTAGCCGGGCCGGTAGATACGCAGTATTTT
CDR3: CASSLAGPVDTQYF
size: many
D: .
V: TRBV27
J: TRBJ2-3

DNA: TGTGCCAGTAGTAAGGGGCTTTTCTATAGCAATCAGCCCCAGCATTTT
CDR3: CASSKGLFYSNQPQHF
size: many
D: .
V: TRBV19
J: TRBJ1-5

DNA: TGCAGCGTGGAAGACTACTCCACAGATACGCAGTATTTT
CDR3: CSVEDYSTDTQYF
size: few
D: .
V: TRBV29-1
J: TRBJ2-3

DNA: TGTGCCAGCAGTGAATACTTTGGACTAGCGGGTCCCTACTACAATGAGCAGTTCTTC
CDR3: CASSEYFGLAGPYYNEQFF
size: .
D: TRBD2
V: TRBV25-1
J: TRBJ2-1

DNA: TGCAGTGCTAGAGATACGGTGGGGTACACAGATACGCAGTATTTT
CDR3: CSARDTVGYTDTQYF
size: many
D: .
V: TRBV20-1
J: TRBJ2-3

DNA: TGTGCCAGCGACCCAGCGGGAGGAGGCGTTGAGCAGTTCTTC
CDR3: CASDPAGGGVEQFF
size: .
D: .
V: TRBV21-1
J: TRBJ2-1

DNA: TGTGCCAGCCAGGATTCGCTCCAGCCCCAGCATTTT
CDR3: CASQDSLQPQHF
size: few
D: .
V: TRBV2
J: TRBJ1-5

DNA: TGTGCCAGCAGCTCACGGACAGGGAGCGAGCAGTACTTC
CDR3: CASSSRTGSEQYF
size: few
D: TRBD1
V: TRBV7-3
J: TRBJ2-7

DNA: TGCGCCAGCAGCCAAGGGGACAGCTCCTACAATGAGCAGTTCTTC
CDR3: CASSQGDSSYNEQFF
size: few
D: TRBD1
V: TRBV4-3
J: TRBJ2-1

DNA: TGTGCCAGCAGCCAAGGCGGCCGACAGGGAGCTAACTATGGCTACACCTTC
CDR3: CASSQGGRQGANYGYTF
size: .
D: TRBD1
V: TRBV7-2
J: TRBJ1-2

DNA: TGTGCCAGCAGCCGAGGGGGAGGTGGACTTATGAACACCGGGGAGCTGTTTTTT
CDR3: CASSRGGGGLMNTGELFF
size: .
D: .
V: TRBV7-8
J: TRBJ2-2

DNA: TGTGCCAGCACCGCTACAGGGTCCCGTGGCTACACCTTC
CDR3: CASTATGSRGYTF
size: many
D: .
V: TRBV12-3/TRBV12-4
J: TRBJ1-2

DNA: TGTGCCAGCAGCGGAATTTCCTCTGGAATCACCATATATTTT
CDR3: CASSGISSGITIYF
size: once
D: .
V: TRBV9
J: TRBJ1-3